The T cell receptor (beta chain) under discussion was sequenced for a study of T-cell memory formation after mild COVID-19. Study-level points and caveats: Clones which contracted sat mainly in CM and EM if CD4+, and in EMRA if CD8+. Some responding clones appeared in pre-infection memory, suggesting cross-reactive memory joined.

Germline lookup yields CDR1 SGHRS and CDR2 YFSETQ. The ends were cut back, 5 bases at V and 0 bases at J, with 14 bases in the middle. The CDR3 totals 15 residues. A 5'RACE reaction primed in the constant segment made cDNA libraries of TCR alpha and TCR beta, and these carried sample barcodes and UMIs. From the 5' RACE reads, TCRdb called clonotypes with MiXCR, one entry per CDR3 protein. The data show 400,000 to 450,000 distinct CDR3 sequences, with roughly 18% seen just once and about 22% held by the top ten. This clonotype was counted between two and nine times. As yet, its antigen is unknown. The material sequenced was PBMCs or a T cell subset sorted from them (not recorded which). The sequence was collected from a man between 18 and 35 years old who had mild COVID-19 (a few samples of this study predate the infection). Cell type and time point are not known. This sequence joins TRBV5-1 and TRBJ1-1; TRBD1 is a possible D gene (5 bases). The CDR3 region has the DNA TGCGCCAGCAGTCCTCAGGGTGCCATGAACACTGAAGCTTTCTTT. This sequence encodes CASSPQGAMNTEAFF.